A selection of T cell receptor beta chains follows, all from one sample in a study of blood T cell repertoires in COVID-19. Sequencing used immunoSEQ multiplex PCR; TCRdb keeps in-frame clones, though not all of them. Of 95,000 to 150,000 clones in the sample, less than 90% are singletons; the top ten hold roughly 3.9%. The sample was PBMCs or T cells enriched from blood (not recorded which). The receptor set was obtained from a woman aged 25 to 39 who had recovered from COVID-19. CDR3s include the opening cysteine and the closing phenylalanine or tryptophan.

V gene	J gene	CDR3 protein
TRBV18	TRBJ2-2	CASSPPRGNTGELFF
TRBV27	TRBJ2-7	CACREAGSPSGEQYF
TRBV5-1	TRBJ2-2	CASSPGLAGGELFF
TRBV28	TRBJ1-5	CASSETGDQPQHF
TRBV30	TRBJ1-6	CAWSVSPLHNSPLHF
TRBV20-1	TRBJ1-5	CSAPLDREQHF
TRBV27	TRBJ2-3	CASSLEAGGSPDTQYF
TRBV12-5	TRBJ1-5	CASGLVPGQARGGNQPQHF
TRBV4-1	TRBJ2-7	CASSQDLRTGKVYEQYF
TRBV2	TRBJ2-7	CASSGRTSVYEQYF
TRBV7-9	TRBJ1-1	CASSAQGYEAFF
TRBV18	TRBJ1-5	CASSPNVGASQPQHF
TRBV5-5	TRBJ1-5	CASSLHTSVNQPQHF
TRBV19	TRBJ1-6	CASSIEPTDNSPLHF
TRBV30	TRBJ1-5	CAWSSTPGGGSNQPQHF
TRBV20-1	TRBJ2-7	CSASVSGSSYEQYF
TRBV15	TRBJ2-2	CATSRDGSGDTGELFF
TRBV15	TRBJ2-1	CATSRESRNEQFF
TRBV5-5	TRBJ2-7	CASSVGGGRLSYEQYF
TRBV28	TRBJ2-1	CASSSLLVGQFF
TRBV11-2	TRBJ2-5	CASSLAPSSGRAGETQYF
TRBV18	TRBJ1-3	CASSPQSGGGNTIYF
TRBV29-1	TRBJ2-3	CSVVGGRGTDTQYF
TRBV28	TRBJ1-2	CASSLGDSGYTF
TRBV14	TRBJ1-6	CASSLKTGLAPLHF
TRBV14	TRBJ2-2	CASSHLGPDRGVVTGELFF
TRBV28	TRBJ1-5	CASSLLGGNQPQHF
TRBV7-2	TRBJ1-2	CASSPSAVAFRVVGYTF
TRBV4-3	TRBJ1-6	CASSQSGATSSYNSPLHF